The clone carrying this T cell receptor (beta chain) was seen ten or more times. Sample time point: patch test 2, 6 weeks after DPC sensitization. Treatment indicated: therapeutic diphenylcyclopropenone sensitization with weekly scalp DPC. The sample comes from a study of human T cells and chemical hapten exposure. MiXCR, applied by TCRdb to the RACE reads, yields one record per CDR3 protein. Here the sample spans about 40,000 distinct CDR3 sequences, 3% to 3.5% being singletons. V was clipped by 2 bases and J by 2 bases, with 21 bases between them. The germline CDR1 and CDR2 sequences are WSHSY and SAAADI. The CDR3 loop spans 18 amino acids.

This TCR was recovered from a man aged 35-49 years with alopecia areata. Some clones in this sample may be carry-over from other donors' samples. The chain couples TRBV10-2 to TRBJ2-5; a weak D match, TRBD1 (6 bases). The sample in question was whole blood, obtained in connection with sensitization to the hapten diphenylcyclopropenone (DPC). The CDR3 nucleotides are TGCGCCAGCAGTGAGAGGGGGACGAGCGGAGGAATGCAAGAGACCCAGTACTTC. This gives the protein CASSERGTSGGMQETQYF.